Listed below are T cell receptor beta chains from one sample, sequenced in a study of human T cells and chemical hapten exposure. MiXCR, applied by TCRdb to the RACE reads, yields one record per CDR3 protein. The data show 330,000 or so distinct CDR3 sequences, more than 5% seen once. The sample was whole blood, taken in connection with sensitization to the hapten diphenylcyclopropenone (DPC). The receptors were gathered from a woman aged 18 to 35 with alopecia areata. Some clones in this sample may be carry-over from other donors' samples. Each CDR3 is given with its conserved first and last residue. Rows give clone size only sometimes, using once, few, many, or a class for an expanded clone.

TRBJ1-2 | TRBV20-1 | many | CSARDPQGFGYGYTF
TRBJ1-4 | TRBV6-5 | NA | CASSYDRWAEKLFF
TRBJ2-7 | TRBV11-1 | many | CASSLWAPSYEQYF
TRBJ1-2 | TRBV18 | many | CASSLQDRGSGYTF
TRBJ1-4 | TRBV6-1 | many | CASRTGQGAEKLFF
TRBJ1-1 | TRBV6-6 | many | CASTGGKGMAEAFF
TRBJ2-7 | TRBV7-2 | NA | CASSLVGTGGHEQYF
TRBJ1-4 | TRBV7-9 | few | CASSLDPGVEKLFF
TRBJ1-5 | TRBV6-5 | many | CASRGTGNQPQHF
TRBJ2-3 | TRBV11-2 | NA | CASSPRDGGFTDTQYF
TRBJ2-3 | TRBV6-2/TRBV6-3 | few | CASSREAGQYF
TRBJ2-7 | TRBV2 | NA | CASRGESASNSYEQYF
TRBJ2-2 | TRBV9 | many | CASSQLARGTGELFF
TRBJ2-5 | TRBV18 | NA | CASSPEGLQIQYF
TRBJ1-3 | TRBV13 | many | CASSHRGAGASGNTIYF
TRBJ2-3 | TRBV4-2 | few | CASSQSPLAGVADTQYF
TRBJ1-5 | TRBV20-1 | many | CSARDLRVAIQPQHF
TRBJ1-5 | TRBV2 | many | CASSETGGQPQHF
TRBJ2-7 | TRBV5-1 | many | CASSDFYEQYF
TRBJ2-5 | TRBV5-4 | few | CASSSSLQETQYF
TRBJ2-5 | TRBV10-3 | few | CAISESQETQYF
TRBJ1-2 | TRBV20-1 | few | CSASFEDNYGYTF
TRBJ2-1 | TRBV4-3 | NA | CASSQDYLDEQFF
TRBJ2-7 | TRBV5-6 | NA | CASSLGAFSYEQYF
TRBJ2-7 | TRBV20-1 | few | CSARAGTGNEQYF
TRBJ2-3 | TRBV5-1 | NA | CASSLGTVTDTQYF
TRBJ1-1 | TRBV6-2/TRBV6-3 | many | CASRQSGTGSEAFF
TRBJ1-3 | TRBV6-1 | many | CASSPGQSSGNTIYF
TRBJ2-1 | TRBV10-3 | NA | CAISEQGGNEQFF
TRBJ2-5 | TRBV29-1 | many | CGVQAYQETQYF
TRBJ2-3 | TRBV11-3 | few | CASSRDGGTQYF
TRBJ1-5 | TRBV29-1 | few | CSAPRGARQPQHF
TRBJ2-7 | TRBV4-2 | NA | CASSQAVASSYEQYF
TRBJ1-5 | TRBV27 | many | CASSPSVVGYNQPQHF
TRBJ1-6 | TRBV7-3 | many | CASSLTSTGLGYNSPLHF
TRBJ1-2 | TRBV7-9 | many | CASSLEVRANYGYTF
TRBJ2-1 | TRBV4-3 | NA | CASSQDHRLAQYNEQFF
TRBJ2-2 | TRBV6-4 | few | CASSDSASDTGELFF
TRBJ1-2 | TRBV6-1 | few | CASSEGTGLPYGYTF
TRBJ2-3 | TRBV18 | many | CASSPRNRDCPPSTDTQYF
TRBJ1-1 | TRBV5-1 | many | CASSNGDVNTEAFF
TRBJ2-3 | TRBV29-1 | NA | CSVGQSTDTQYF
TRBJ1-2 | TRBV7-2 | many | CASSLTRDYGYTF
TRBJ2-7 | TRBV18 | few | CASSRVQGPYEQYF
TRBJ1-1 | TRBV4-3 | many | CASSQGTPTEAFF